This T cell receptor (beta chain) was sequenced for a study of control samples from healthy donors and cancer patients. This CDR3 is built from 13 residues. Trimming took 7 bases from V and 3 from J, leaving 12 bases between them. Germline V CDR1 and CDR2: LNHDA, SQIVND (reference sequence). Measured with immunoSEQ multiplex PCR; TCRdb has only the in-frame clones, and not every one. Counted here are around 20,000 clones, 85% to 90% occurring once; the ten biggest clones make up 35% to 40%. This TCR was sampled from a man between 60 and 70 years old with head and neck cancer. Sequencing was done on a sample of PBMCs. The chain couples TRBV19 to TRBJ1-1; D remains ambiguous. This CDR3 reads CASMDRPDTEAFF. Written as DNA, the CDR3 is TGTGCCAGTATGGATCGTCCTGACACTGAAGCTTTCTTT.